The subject of this entry is one T cell receptor beta chain. What it binds is unknown. The data originate from a study of shared clonotypes between healthy human individuals. Study-level results: Several donors held 4.5% to 5% of naive CD4 clonotypes in common.

Per sorted-subset replicate PCR, input was approximately 0.2 ug DNA, representing tens of thousands of T cell genomes. The table came from immunoSEQ multiplex PCR; TCRdb's copy has only in-frame clones and leaves some out. This sample has approximately 2,000,000 clones, with 80% to 95% found just once. Cells designated naive CD8 were CD45RO-negative and were positively selected for CCR7, with terminally differentiated effector memory CD45RA+ cells excluded. The specimen was naive CD8+ T cells from PBMCs. This TCR was sampled from a man between 18 and 35 years old in good health. Some clones in this sample may be carry-over from other donors' samples.

The DNA of the CDR3 is TGTGCCAGCAGTGAATCCCTCGGCAACGAGCAGTACTTC. This gives the protein CASSESLGNEQYF. The chain links TRBV6-1 to TRBJ2-7; D not certain. Trimming removed 2 bases at V and 5 bases at J, with 10 bases between. Germline values: CDR1 MNHNS, CDR2 SASEGT. The CDR3 length is 13 residues.